The next 14 T cell receptor beta chains were all read from a single sample in a study of neoadjuvant anti-PD-1 for oral cavity cancer. Time point reported: after neoadjuvant nivolumab, at surgical resection. Only in-frame clones appear in the TCRdb table, and some are missing; sequencing was by immunoSEQ multiplex PCR. This sample has 12,000 or so clones, with about two thirds found just once. This specimen was PBMCs, taken after nivolumab (anti-PD-1) treatment. Source of these receptors: a person aged 35-79 years with oral cavity squamous cell carcinoma.

This chain joins TRBV7-9 and TRBJ1-3; D ambiguous. V was trimmed by 10 bases and J by 2 bases, leaving 12 bases between them. Germline-derived CDR1 and CDR2 are SEHNR and FQNEAQ (reference sequence). The CDR3 consists of 13 residues. CDR3 coding DNA: TGTGCCACTCCCGAGGGCCCTGGAAACACCATATATTTT. Translation gives CATPEGPGNTIYF.

The V call is TRBV2, the J call TRBJ1-1, with TRBD1 as a possible D gene (6 bases). Per germline, CDR1 SNHLY and CDR2 FYNNEI. Trimming shortened V by 0 bases and J by 1 base, and 15 bases separated the two germline ends. This CDR3 has 17 amino acids. This CDR3 reads CASSEALRGHANTEAFF. The CDR3 DNA reads TGTGCCAGCAGTGAAGCGCTTCGGGGACACGCGAACACTGAAGCTTTCTTT.

This clone has only a few counts. The chain couples TRBV30 to TRBJ1-1; D gene unclear. Germline CDR1 is GTSNPN and CDR2 is SVGIG (reference sequence). The germline V and J ends were trimmed by 2 bases and 0 bases, with 10 bases remaining between them. The CDR3 is made up of 14 amino acids. CDR3 nucleotides: TGTGCCTGGAGTCCCAGCCTTGTGAACACTGAAGCTTTCTTT. Encoded protein: CAWSPSLVNTEAFF.

The chain couples TRBV20-1 to TRBJ2-7; 8 bases fit TRBD1. Looked up from germline, CDR1 is DFQATT and CDR2 is SNEGSKA (reference sequence). This CDR3 is 11 amino acids long. In DNA form, the CDR3 reads TGCAGATTAAAACAGGGGGACGAGCAGTACTTC. Translating it yields CRLKQGDEQYF.

The V and J genes are TRBV5-1 and TRBJ1-2; tentatively, D is TRBD1 (5 bases). Germline CDR1 reads SGHRS; CDR2 reads YFSETQ. Trimming removed 0 bases at V and 0 bases at J, with 9 bases between. The CDR3 contains 15 residues. Here the CDR3 reads CASSLVGGPNYGYTF. CDR3 bases: TGCGCCAGCAGCTTGGTCGGGGGTCCTAACTATGGCTACACCTTC.

The chain links TRBV5-1 to TRBJ2-7; the match to TRBD1 covers 8 bases. V shed 3 bases and J 7 bases; nucleotides not matched to a gene: 12. CDR1 and CDR2 (germline): SGHRS, YFSETQ. This CDR3 region has 15 residues. DNA of the CDR3: TGCGCCAGCAGCTCTCAGGGGGCGCCCCGCGGGGAGCAGTACTTC. It specifies CASSSQGAPRGEQYF.

V gene TRBV30 combines with J gene TRBJ1-6; maybe TRBD1 (5 bases). The CDR3 loop spans 14 amino acids. V dropped 2 bases and J dropped 5 bases, with 10 bases sitting between them. Germline-derived CDR1 and CDR2 are GTSNPN and SVGIG (reference sequence). This CDR3 reads CAWSKWGDNSPLHF. Written as DNA, the CDR3 is TGTGCCTGGAGTAAATGGGGGGATAATTCACCCCTCCACTTT.

Here the CDR3 reads CASSLEVHPGNTIYF. CDR3 coding DNA: TGTGCCAGCAGCTTAGAAGTTCACCCTGGAAACACCATATATTTT. The J gene is TRBJ1-3, the V gene TRBV11-2; D ambiguous. This CDR3 contains 15 residues. The germline V and J ends were trimmed by 0 bases and 2 bases, with 8 bases remaining between them. Germline V CDR1 and CDR2: SGHAT, FQNNGV.

The chain links TRBV7-6 to TRBJ2-1; no firm D call. The CDR3 has 15 residues. Germline CDR1 reads SGHVS; CDR2 reads FNYEAQ. The V and J ends lost 3 bases and 0 bases respectively, with 9 bases between them. CDR3 amino acids: CASSFRPSSYNEQFF. DNA of the CDR3: TGTGCCAGCAGCTTCCGCCCCAGCTCCTACAATGAGCAGTTCTTC.

As DNA, the CDR3 is TGTGCCAGTAGTATAGTGGGCGGGGCCACCTACAATGAGCAGTTCTTC. Its translation: CASSIVGGATYNEQFF. The chain has TRBV19 and TRBJ2-1; a weak D match, TRBD2 (6 bases). The CDR3 is 16 amino acids. Trimming took off 1 base at V and 2 bases at J, with 12 bases between the two ends. Per the germline V gene, CDR1 is LNHDA and CDR2 is SQIVND (reference sequence).

The chain couples TRBV2 to TRBJ2-4; D uncertain. The CDR3 is 15 residues long. V dropped 2 bases and J dropped 0 bases, with 8 bases sitting between them. The V gene's germline CDR1 is SNHLY and CDR2 FYNNEI. The CDR3 protein is CASSERLLAKNIQYF. CDR3 bases: TGTGCCAGCAGTGAACGATTACTAGCCAAAAACATTCAGTACTTC. The whole variable domain, filled in from reference TRBV2 and TRBJ2-4, reads EPEVTQTPSHQVTQMGQEVILRCVPISNHLYFYWYRQILGQKVEFLVSFYNNEISEKSEIFDDQFSVERPDGSNFTLKIRSTKLEDSAMYFCASSERLLAKNIQYFGAGTRLSVL.

This clone turned up a few times. The chain joins TRBV11-2 to TRBJ2-3; the D gene is possibly TRBD1 (5 bases). The V end lost 1 base, the J end lost 0 bases, and 17 bases lay between the germline ends. CDR3 length equals 18 residues. The germline V gene has CDR1 SGHAT and CDR2 FQNNGV. The CDR3 reads CASSLGAEWGSSTDTQYF. The CDR3 region has the DNA TGTGCCAGCAGCTTAGGGGCTGAGTGGGGCTCTAGCACAGATACGCAGTATTTT.

In its sample, this clone was seen once. This chain connects TRBV7-9 to TRBJ1-3; tentatively, D is TRBD1 (6 bases). The CDR3 extends over 15 amino acids. V gave up 3 bases and J gave up 3 bases, with 12 bases separating them. The germline gives CDR1 SEHNR, CDR2 FQNEAQ (reference sequence). DNA for the CDR3: TGTGCCAGCAGCTTGATACAGGGAGGTGGAAACACCATATATTTT. Amino acid sequence: CASSLIQGGGNTIYF.

The chain is built from TRBV30 and TRBJ2-7, with a weak D call TRBD1 (5 bases). Trimming removed 4 bases from V and 2 bases from J, with 12 bases in between. This CDR3 has 13 amino acids. Germline CDR1 and CDR2: GTSNPN and SVGIG (reference sequence). CDR3 coding DNA: TGTGCCTGGAAACCAGGGTGGACCTACGAGCAGTACTTC. Amino acid sequence: CAWKPGWTYEQYF.